This TCR beta chain was sequenced during a study of blood T cell repertoires in COVID-19. About the study: Collection of acute and convalescent COVID-19 samples took place in the United States, Italy and Spain. T cells, B-cell-depleted T cells, or PBMCs provided the cDNA or gDNA that served as material.

Germline V CDR1 and CDR2: MNHEY, SMNVEV (reference sequence). The CDR3 is 13 residues long. V gave up 6 bases and J gave up 5 bases, with 14 bases separating them. Original processing notes: Counts of nucleated cells, estimated from reference gene primer amplification, were obtained. Sequenced by immunoSEQ multiplex PCR; TCRdb stores in-frame clones only, minus some. That table gives V, J and clone size, and the DNA gave D and trimming. The table lists about 200,000 clones, 75% to 90% of them singletons. Sequencing used peripheral blood. This TCR derives from a man aged 55 to 69 who had recovered from COVID-19. V gene TRBV27 combines with J gene TRBJ2-7; the D gene is possibly TRBD2 (5 bases). CDR3 residues: CASRRGSGDEQYF. In DNA form, the CDR3 reads TGTGCCAGCAGACGGGGTTCTGGGGACGAGCAGTACTTC.